One and the same sample provided the 2 T cell receptor beta chains below, sequenced in a study of T cell responses to AZD1222 COVID-19 vaccine. TCRdb's copy holds only in-frame clones and misses some; the assay was immunoSEQ multiplex PCR. The sample has fewer than 120,000 clones, approximately 90% seen once. The material was peripheral blood, obtained 28 days after the second AZD1222 dose. These receptor sequences come from an adult who received the AZD1222 COVID-19 vaccine.

The rearrangement uses TRBV11-3 and TRBJ2-5, with TRBD2 as a possible D gene (7 bases). This CDR3 spans 12 amino acids. From germline, CDR1 is SGHNT and CDR2 YENEEA. The germline V and J ends were trimmed by 5 bases and 10 bases, with 14 bases remaining between them. The CDR3: CASSPRGGDQYF. Here the CDR3 DNA reads TGTGCCAGCAGCCCGAGGGGGGGGGACCAGTACTTC.

The rearrangement uses TRBV27 and TRBJ2-3; D assignment may be TRBD1 or TRBD2 (6 bases each). The V gene's germline CDR1 is MNHEY and CDR2 SMNVEV (reference sequence). The ends were cut back, 6 bases at V and 2 bases at J, with 18 bases in the middle. The CDR3 is 16 amino acids. The CDR3 reads CASSSEGGRDTDTQYF. The DNA of the CDR3 is TGTGCCAGCAGCTCAGAGGGGGGCAGGGACACAGATACGCAGTATTTT.